This TCR beta chain was sequenced in a study of identical twins. General study results and limits: A partial confounding effect on zero-insertion analyses could come from invariant MAIT and iNKT cells. There was more out-of-frame TCR alpha sharing in monozygotic twins than models estimated. Clonotypes of the beta chain that were abundant in cord blood carried fewer insertions (memory repertoires showed none). In drawing conclusions, the study used cross-sectional statistical analysis and did not follow the same donors.

TCRdb re-called the 5' RACE reads through MiXCR, storing one row per CDR3 protein. The sample lists around 480,000 distinct CDR3 sequences, approximately 15% occurring once. This clonotype was found a few times. Its antigen is currently unknown. Between the trimmed V and J ends, which lost 6 bases and 0 bases, there was a span of 12 bases. Germline CDR1 DFQATT, CDR2 SNEGSKA (reference sequence). This CDR3 has 14 residues. The same sample was also used in a study of yellow fever vaccine responses in identical twins.

Sequencing used CD4+ T cells sorted from blood. The chain has TRBV20-1 and TRBJ2-1; no clear D gene. The TCR sequence derives from a woman under 30 in good health. This CDR3 is CSARQDPSYNEQFF. In DNA, the CDR3 is TGCAGTGCCCGGCAGGACCCCTCCTACAATGAGCAGTTCTTC.